This T cell receptor beta chain was sequenced for a study of chemoradiotherapy in HPV16-positive cancers. Assay used: immunoSEQ multiplex PCR; TCRdb lists only in-frame clones, some missing. The sample carries roughly 19,000 clones, 84% recorded once. The source material was blood, sampled from a patient who underwent chemoradiotherapy. The TCR sequence derives from a human donor with HPV-associated anogenital cancer.

CDR3 DNA: TGCGCCAGCAGCCAAGGTGCGGGAGGGAACACCGGGGAGCTGTTTTTT. This sequence encodes CASSQGAGGNTGELFF. The chain links TRBV4-3 to TRBJ2-2, with TRBD2 identical over 8 bases. The CDR3 is 16 residues long. V gave up 1 base and J gave up 1 base; unmatched junction bases: 2. Germline lookup yields CDR1 LGHNA and CDR2 YSLEER.